The rows below give T cell receptor beta chains drawn from one sample of a study of blood T cell repertoires in COVID-19. TCRdb keeps only in-frame clones here, not all; method: immunoSEQ multiplex PCR. The profile shows approximately 310,000 clones, approximately 85% of them singletons. The sequenced sample consisted of PBMCs or T cells enriched from blood (not recorded which). Source of these receptors: a man aged 25-40 years who had recovered from COVID-19. CDR3s include the opening cysteine and the closing phenylalanine or tryptophan. The order of the fields is CDR3 protein, V gene.

CASSLQGPTEAFF TRBV2
CASSQTSGGSYEQYF TRBV27
CASSLQGGYGYTF TRBV5-4
CASSWGTGGITGELFF TRBV7-3
CAWSREGGGTEAFF TRBV30
CASSLYGTGTLQETQYF TRBV5-4
CASSPSPQGQIDGYTF TRBV18
CASSQVFSGGYEQYF TRBV4-3
CASSFGPGGQNTGELFF TRBV7-9
CASTYRTGGNEQFF TRBV6-5
CASSYNRDYGYTF TRBV6-5
CSASSGVRLGEQFF TRBV20-1
CASEQTNYGYTF TRBV28
CSVPRQGESGYTF TRBV29-1
CAWSLTFSGNTIYF TRBV30
CASSSLAAGNTIYF TRBV7-2
CASRRMGGTEAFF TRBV19
CASSSKGQGLTQETQYF TRBV5-4
CASSKNDRGHHEQYF TRBV21-1
CASSQPAAINSGNTIYF TRBV3-1/TRBV3-2